These T cell receptor beta chains were read from a single sample in a study of blood T cell repertoires in COVID-19. Method: immunoSEQ multiplex PCR; TCRdb's copy keeps in-frame clones and lacks some. The sample has some 160,000 clones, roughly 80% seen once; the top ten hold roughly 6.2%. Sample: PBMCs or T cells enriched from blood (not recorded which). The receptors shown here come from a woman aged 40 to 50 who had recovered from COVID-19. CDR3s include the opening cysteine and the closing phenylalanine or tryptophan. The D gene is left open where the match is weak. Expanded clones get a size class; other rows say once, few or many, or leave the size out.

TRBD2 | TRBJ2-5 | 15 | - | TRBV2 | TGTGCCAGCAAGGCTAGCGGGGGCCAGGAAGAGACCCAGTACTTC | CASKASGGQEETQYF
- | TRBJ1-2 | 12 | once | TRBV18 | TGTGCCAGCTCAACAGCCGATCATGGCTACACCTTC | CASSTADHGYTF
- | TRBJ1-1 | 12 | - | TRBV5-8 | TGTGCCAGCTACGGGGGGAACACTGAAGCTTTCTTT | CASYGGNTEAFF
- | TRBJ2-2 | 15 | - | TRBV11-2 | TGTGCCAGCAGCTTAGTCGTCAGGGACACCGGGGAGCTGTTTTTT | CASSLVVRDTGELFF
- | TRBJ1-2 | 13 | - | TRBV7-2 | TGTGCCAGCAGTACCAAAGGAGGCTATGGCTACACCTTC | CASSTKGGYGYTF
- | TRBJ1-1 | 13 | - | TRBV2 | TGTGCCAGCAGTCGGACTATGAACACTGAAGCTTTCTTT | CASSRTMNTEAFF
TRBD2 | TRBJ2-3 | 14 | - | TRBV27 | TGTGCCAGCAGCCTCGCGGGGGAGGGTGATACGCAGTATTTT | CASSLAGEGDTQYF
TRBD2 | TRBJ2-2 | 18 | - | TRBV7-2 | TGTGCCAGCAGCTTAGCGTGGGTAGCGGGGGCCCCGGCCGGGGAGCTGTTTTTT | CASSLAWVAGAPAGELFF
TRBD2 | TRBJ2-2 | 13 | many | TRBV27 | TGTGCCAGCAGTTTATGGGAGGGCGGGGAGCTGTTTTTT | CASSLWEGGELFF
TRBD2 | TRBJ2-2 | 18 | - | TRBV5-1 | TGCGCCAGCAGCTGGACTAGCGGGAGGGCCGGGGAGACCGGGGAGCTGTTTTTT | CASSWTSGRAGETGELFF
TRBD2 | TRBJ2-2 | 15 | - | TRBV14 | TGTGCCAGCAGCCAAACTGGGGGGGGCACCGGGGAGCTGTTTTTT | CASSQTGGGTGELFF
TRBD1 | TRBJ2-2 | 14 | - | TRBV14 | TGTGCCAGCAGCCACCGACAGGGAAACGGGGAGCTGTTTTTT | CASSHRQGNGELFF
- | TRBJ1-3 | 16 | - | TRBV6-5 | TGTGCCAGCAGTTCCGCCAGGGGTCGGGGATTGGACACCATATATTTT | CASSSARGRGLDTIYF
- | TRBJ2-2 | 13 | - | TRBV9 | TGTGCCAGCAGCCCTGAGCGTACCGGGGAGCTGTTTTTT | CASSPERTGELFF
TRBD1 | TRBJ2-1 | 16 | - | TRBV11-3 | TGTGCCAGCAGCTTATCTGGGACAGTCTCCTACAATGAGCAGTTCTTC | CASSLSGTVSYNEQFF
TRBD1 | TRBJ2-7 | 18 | - | TRBV23-1 | TGCGCCAGCAGTCAACCGGGACAGGGGGCCCTAACTGGCTACGAGCAGTACTTC | CASSQPGQGALTGYEQYF
TRBD1 | TRBJ1-1 | 14 | - | TRBV29-1 | TGCAGCGTTACGACAGGGAGAGCGAACACTGAAGCTTTCTTT | CSVTTGRANTEAFF
- | TRBJ2-2 | 16 | - | TRBV5-1 | TGCGCCAGCAGCCCTATGGGACATTCGAACACCGGGGAGCTGTTTTTT | CASSPMGHSNTGELFF
- | TRBJ2-1 | 13 | - | TRBV12-3/TRBV12-4 | TGTGCCAGCAGTTTGGGAGTCTACAATGAGCAGTTCTTC | CASSLGVYNEQFF
TRBD1 | TRBJ1-2 | 13 | - | TRBV9 | TGTGCCAGCAGCACGGACAGGGGGCACAGCTACACCTTC | CASSTDRGHSYTF
TRBD2 | TRBJ2-1 | 14 | - | TRBV5-1 | TGCGCCAGCAGCTGGGCGGGGGGGCAAAATGAGCAGTTCTTC | CASSWAGGQNEQFF
- | TRBJ1-4 | 15 | - | TRBV30 | TGTGCCTGGAGTGTACGGTCAGGGGTGGGCGAAAAACTGTTTTTT | CAWSVRSGVGEKLFF
- | TRBJ1-2 | 15 | once | TRBV5-6 | TGTGCCAGCAGCTTGGATGGAGGCCGGACCTATGGCTACACCTTC | CASSLDGGRTYGYTF
- | TRBJ1-6 | 15 | - | TRBV4-1 | TGCGCCAGCAGCCAAGATAACAGGGATAATTCACCCCTCCACTTT | CASSQDNRDNSPLHF
- | TRBJ1-1 | 13 | - | TRBV2 | TGTGCCAGCAGTGTCACAGAGAACACTGAAGCTTTCTTT | CASSVTENTEAFF
TRBD2 | TRBJ2-2 | 16 | - | TRBV11-2 | TGTGCCAGCAGCTTGGCTAGCGGGGGGTGGACCGGGGAGCTGTTTTTT | CASSLASGGWTGELFF
- | TRBJ2-5 | 17 | - | TRBV2 | TGTGCCAGCAGTGAAGCGCTTGTAGGAGTCAGGGGAGAGACCCAGTACTTC | CASSEALVGVRGETQYF
- | TRBJ2-7 | 14 | - | TRBV3-1/TRBV3-2 | TGTGCCAGCAGCCAAGGGGGCTCTAGGTACGAGCAGTACTTC | CASSQGGSRYEQYF
- | TRBJ1-2 | 11 | - | TRBV2 | TGTGCCAGCAGTGTTAACAGAGGCTACACCTTC | CASSVNRGYTF
- | TRBJ1-2 | 13 | - | TRBV5-4 | TGTGCCAGCAGCTTGGTGACAGGCTTGAGCTACACCTTC | CASSLVTGLSYTF
TRBD1 | TRBJ1-6 | 14 | medium-sized | TRBV30 | TGTGCCTTGTCTGTGGGACAGGAGAATTCACCCCTCCACTTT | CALSVGQENSPLHF
TRBD2 | TRBJ2-2 | 16 | once | TRBV10-3 | TGTGCCATCACCGTAAGGAATAGCGGGGACACCGGGGAGCTGTTTTTT | CAITVRNSGDTGELFF
- | TRBJ2-3 | 15 | - | TRBV27 | TGTGCCAGCAGTACAGGGGACTTAGTCAGAGATACGCAGTATTTT | CASSTGDLVRDTQYF
- | TRBJ1-2 | 17 | - | TRBV4-1 | TGCGCCAGCAGCTACGATTTGGAGGGGCGGGCTAACTATGGCTACACCTTC | CASSYDLEGRANYGYTF
- | TRBJ1-3 | 16 | - | TRBV7-8 | TGTGCCAGCAGCTTAGAGGGGGGGTTCGCCGGAAACACCATATATTTT | CASSLEGGFAGNTIYF
TRBD1 | TRBJ1-5 | 17 | - | TRBV2 | TGTGCCAGCAGTGGGACAGGGGGCATGGGTAGCAATCAGCCCCAGCATTTT | CASSGTGGMGSNQPQHF
- | TRBJ2-3 | 13 | - | TRBV5-5 | TGTGCCAGCAACCCAGGGTTGGCAGATACGCAGTATTTT | CASNPGLADTQYF
TRBD2 | TRBJ2-3 | 17 | - | TRBV19 | TGTGCCAGTAGTATGGGGTTCGGGCGGGAGCTGGCAGATACGCAGTATTTT | CASSMGFGRELADTQYF
- | TRBJ1-5 | 16 | - | TRBV18 | TGTGCCAGCTCACCGGCCGGGAAAGGGTCGAATCAGCCCCAGCATTTT | CASSPAGKGSNQPQHF
- | TRBJ2-7 | 11 | few | TRBV25-1 | TGTGCCGCTTCCCAGGGTCACGGGCAGTACTTC | CAASQGHGQYF
TRBD1 | TRBJ2-1 | 21 | - | TRBV18 | TGTGCCAGCTCACCTGCCGCCGGAGGACAGGGTCTTTCCAGCTCCTACAATGAGCAGTTCTTC | CASSPAAGGQGLSSSYNEQFF
- | TRBJ1-3 | 13 | once | TRBV12-3/TRBV12-4 | TGTGCCAGTTTGCAGGGGTCAGGAAACACCATATATTTT | CASLQGSGNTIYF
TRBD1 | TRBJ1-2 | 13 | - | TRBV7-2 | TGTGCCAGCAGCTTAGGACAGGGCTATGGCTACACCTTC | CASSLGQGYGYTF
TRBD1 | TRBJ1-2 | 14 | - | TRBV13 | TGTGCCAGCAGCACCCAGACAGGGGGCTATGGCTACACCTTC | CASSTQTGGYGYTF
TRBD1 | TRBJ1-1 | 15 | - | TRBV7-8 | TGTGCCAGCAGCCACAACAGGGGCATGAACACTGAAGCTTTCTTT | CASSHNRGMNTEAFF